This record covers a single T cell receptor (beta chain). The data belong to a study of blood T cell repertoires in COVID-19. This table comes from immunoSEQ multiplex PCR, and its TCRdb copy is limited to in-frame clones, with some not included. This table holds fewer than 350,000 clones, 86% found once. J was trimmed by 5 bases and V by 3 bases; bases with no gene match: 3. The CDR3 runs 15 residues. Germline CDR1 reads SGHKS; CDR2 reads YYEKEE (reference sequence). This chain links TRBV5-5 with TRBJ2-1, with 12 bases fitting TRBD2. The receptor comes from a woman aged 40 to 55 with acute COVID-19. The sequenced sample consisted of PBMCs or T cells enriched from blood (not recorded which). The CDR3 DNA follows: TGTGCCAGCAGCTCAGGACTAGCGGGAAACAATGAGCAGTTCTTC. Translating it yields CASSSGLAGNNEQFF.